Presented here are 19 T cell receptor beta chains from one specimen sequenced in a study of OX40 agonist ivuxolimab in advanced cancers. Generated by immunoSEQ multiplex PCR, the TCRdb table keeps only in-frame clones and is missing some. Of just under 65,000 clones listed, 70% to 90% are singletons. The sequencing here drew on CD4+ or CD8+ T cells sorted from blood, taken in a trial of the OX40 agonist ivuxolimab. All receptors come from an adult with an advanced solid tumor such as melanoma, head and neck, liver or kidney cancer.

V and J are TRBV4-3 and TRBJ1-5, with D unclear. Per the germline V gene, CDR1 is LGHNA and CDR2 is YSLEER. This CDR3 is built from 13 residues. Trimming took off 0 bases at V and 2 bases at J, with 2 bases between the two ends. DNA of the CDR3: TGCGCCAGCAGCCAAGATGGCAATCAGCCCCAGCATTTT. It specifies CASSQDGNQPQHF.

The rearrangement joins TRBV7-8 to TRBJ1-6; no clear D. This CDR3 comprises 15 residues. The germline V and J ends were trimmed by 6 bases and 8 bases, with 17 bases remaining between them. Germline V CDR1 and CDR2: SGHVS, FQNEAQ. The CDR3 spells CASRLDSYSYSPLHF. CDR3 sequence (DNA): TGTGCCAGCAGGCTCGACTCTTACTCATATTCACCCCTCCACTTT.

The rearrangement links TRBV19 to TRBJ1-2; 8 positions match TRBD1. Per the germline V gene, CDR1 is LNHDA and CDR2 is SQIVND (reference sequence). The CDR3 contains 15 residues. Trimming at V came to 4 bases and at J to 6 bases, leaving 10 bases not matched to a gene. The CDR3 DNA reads TGTGCCAGTAGTAGCCGGACAGGGTCGCGGAATGGCTACACCTTC. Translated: CASSSRTGSRNGYTF.

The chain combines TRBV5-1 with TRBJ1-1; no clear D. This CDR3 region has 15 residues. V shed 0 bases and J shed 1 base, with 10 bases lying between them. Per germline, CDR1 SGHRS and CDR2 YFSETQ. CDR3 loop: CASSLGGLPNTEAFF. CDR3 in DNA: TGCGCCAGCAGCTTGGGAGGACTTCCGAACACTGAAGCTTTCTTT.

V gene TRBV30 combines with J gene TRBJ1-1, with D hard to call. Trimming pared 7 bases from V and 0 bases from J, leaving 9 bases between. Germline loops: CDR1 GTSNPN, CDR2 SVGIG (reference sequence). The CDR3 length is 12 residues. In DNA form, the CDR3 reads TGTGCCTTCGGGCCTTTGAACACTGAAGCTTTCTTT. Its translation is CAFGPLNTEAFF.

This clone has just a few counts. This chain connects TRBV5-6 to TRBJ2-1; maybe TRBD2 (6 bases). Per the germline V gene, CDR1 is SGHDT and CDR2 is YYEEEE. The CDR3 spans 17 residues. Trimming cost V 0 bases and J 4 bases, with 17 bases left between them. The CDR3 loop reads CASSLGILATVYNEQFF. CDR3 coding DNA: TGTGCCAGCAGCTTGGGTATCCTAGCGACCGTATACAATGAGCAGTTCTTC.

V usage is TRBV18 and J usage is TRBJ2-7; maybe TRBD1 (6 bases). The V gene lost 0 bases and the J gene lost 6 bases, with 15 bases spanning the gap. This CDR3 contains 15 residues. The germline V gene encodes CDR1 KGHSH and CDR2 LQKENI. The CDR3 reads CASSPPQPGDSEQYF. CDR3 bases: TGTGCCAGCTCACCACCCCAGCCAGGGGATAGCGAGCAGTACTTC.

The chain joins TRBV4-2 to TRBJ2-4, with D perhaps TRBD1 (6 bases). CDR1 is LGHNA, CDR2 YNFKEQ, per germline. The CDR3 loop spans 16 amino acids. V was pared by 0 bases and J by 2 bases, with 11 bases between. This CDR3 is CASSQDRTDPKNIQYF. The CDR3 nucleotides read TGTGCCAGCAGCCAAGATCGGACAGATCCCAAAAACATTCAGTACTTC.

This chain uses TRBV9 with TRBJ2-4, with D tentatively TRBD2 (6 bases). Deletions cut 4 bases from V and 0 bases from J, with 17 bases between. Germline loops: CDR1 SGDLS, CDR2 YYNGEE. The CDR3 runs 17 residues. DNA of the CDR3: TGTGCCAGCAGCCCCCGGGCGGGGCCCTTAGCCAAAAACATTCAGTACTTC. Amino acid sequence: CASSPRAGPLAKNIQYF.

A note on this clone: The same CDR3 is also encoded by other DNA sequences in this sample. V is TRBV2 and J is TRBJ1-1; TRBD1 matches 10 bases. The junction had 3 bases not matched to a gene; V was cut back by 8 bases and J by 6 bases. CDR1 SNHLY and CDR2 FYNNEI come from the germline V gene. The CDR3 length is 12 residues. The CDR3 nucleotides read TGTGCCAGCGTAGGACAGGGGGCTGAAGCTTTCTTT. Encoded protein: CASVGQGAEAFF. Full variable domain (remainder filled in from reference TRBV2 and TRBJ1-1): EPEVTQTPSHQVTQMGQEVILRCVPISNHLYFYWYRQILGQKVEFLVSFYNNEISEKSEIFDDQFSVERPDGSNFTLKIRSTKLEDSAMYFCASVGQGAEAFFGQGTRLTVV.

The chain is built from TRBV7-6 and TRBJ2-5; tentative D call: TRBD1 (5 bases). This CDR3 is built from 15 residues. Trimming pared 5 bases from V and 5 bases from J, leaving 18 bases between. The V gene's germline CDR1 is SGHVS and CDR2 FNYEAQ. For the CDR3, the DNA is TGTGCCAGCAGCCACGAGACAGCCGAAAGGGAGACCCAGTACTTC. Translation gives CASSHETAERETQYF.

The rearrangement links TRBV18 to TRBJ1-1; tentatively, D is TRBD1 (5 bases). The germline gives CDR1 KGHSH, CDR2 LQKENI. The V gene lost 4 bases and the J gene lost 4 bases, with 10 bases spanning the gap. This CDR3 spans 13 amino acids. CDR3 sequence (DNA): TGTGCCAGCTCACTACAGGTGGGCACTGAAGCTTTCTTT. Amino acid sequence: CASSLQVGTEAFF. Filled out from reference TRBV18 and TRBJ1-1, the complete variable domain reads NAGVMQNPRHLVRRRGQEARLRCSPMKGHSHVYWYRQLPEEGLKFMVYLQKENIIDESGMPKERFSAEFPKEGPSILRIQQVVRGDSAAYFCASSLQVGTEAFFGQGTRLTVV.

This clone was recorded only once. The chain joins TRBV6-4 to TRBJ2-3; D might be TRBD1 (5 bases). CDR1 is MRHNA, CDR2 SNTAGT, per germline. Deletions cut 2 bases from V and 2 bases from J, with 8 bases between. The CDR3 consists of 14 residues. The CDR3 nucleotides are TGTGCCAGCAGTGACAGGGGTCTCACAGATACGCAGTATTTT. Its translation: CASSDRGLTDTQYF.

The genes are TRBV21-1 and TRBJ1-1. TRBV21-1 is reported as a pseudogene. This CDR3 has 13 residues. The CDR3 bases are TGTGCCAGCAGGGGAGAGCCGGCTCGGGAAGCTTTCTTT. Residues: CASRGEPAREAFF.

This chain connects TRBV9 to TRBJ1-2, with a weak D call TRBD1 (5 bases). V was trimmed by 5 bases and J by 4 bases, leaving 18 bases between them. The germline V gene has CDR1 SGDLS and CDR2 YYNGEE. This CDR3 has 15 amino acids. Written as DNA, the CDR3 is TGTGCCAGCAGTGCCGGGGGAGATGGGGTCTATGGCTACACCTTC. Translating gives CASSAGGDGVYGYTF.

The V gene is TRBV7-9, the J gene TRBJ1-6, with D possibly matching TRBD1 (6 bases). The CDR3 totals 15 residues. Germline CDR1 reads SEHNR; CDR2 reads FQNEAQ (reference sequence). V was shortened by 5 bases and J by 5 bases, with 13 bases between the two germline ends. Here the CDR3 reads CASSPGQLNNSPLHF. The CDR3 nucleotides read TGTGCCAGCAGCCCCGGACAGCTTAATAATTCACCCCTCCACTTT.

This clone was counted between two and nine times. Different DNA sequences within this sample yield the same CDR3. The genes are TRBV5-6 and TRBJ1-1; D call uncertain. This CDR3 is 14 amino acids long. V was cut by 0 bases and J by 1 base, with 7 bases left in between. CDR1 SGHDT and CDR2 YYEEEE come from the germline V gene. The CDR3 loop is CASSLVQRNTEAFF. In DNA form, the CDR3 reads TGTGCCAGCAGCTTGGTACAGAGGAACACTGAAGCTTTCTTT.

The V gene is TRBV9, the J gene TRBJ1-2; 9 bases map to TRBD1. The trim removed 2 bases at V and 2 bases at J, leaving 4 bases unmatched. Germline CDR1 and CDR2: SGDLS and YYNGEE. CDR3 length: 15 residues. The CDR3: CASSVKDRGNYGYTF. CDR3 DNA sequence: TGTGCCAGCAGCGTGAAGGACAGGGGCAACTATGGCTACACCTTC.

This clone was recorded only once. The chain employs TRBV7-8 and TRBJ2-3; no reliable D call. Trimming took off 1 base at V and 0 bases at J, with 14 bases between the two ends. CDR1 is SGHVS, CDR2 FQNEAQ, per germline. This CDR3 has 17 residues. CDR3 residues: CASSLVYSISSTDTQYF. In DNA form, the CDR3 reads TGTGCCAGCAGCTTAGTGTATAGTATCTCTAGCACAGATACGCAGTATTTT.